The clone carrying this TCR beta chain was counted many times. Molecular barcoded adaptors covering alpha/delta and beta/gamma chains were used on roughly 400 ng RNA. In TCRdb, the reads were re-called with MiXCR into one record per CDR3 protein. The sample lists over 40,000 distinct CDR3 sequences; 12% were seen once. With 1 base clipped from V and 3 bases from J, the junction kept 10 bases outside the gene matches. Germline CDR1 and CDR2: SGHDT and YYEEEE. The CDR3 is made up of 18 amino acids. The data stem from a study of read filtering for tumor transcriptome and immune sequencing. Source material: a population of CD138-negative cells sorted from bone marrow. The receptor was derived from a donor at least 40 years old with multiple myeloma. The chain combines TRBV5-6 with TRBJ2-1; 10 positions agree with TRBD2. Written as DNA, the CDR3 is TGTGCCAGCAGCTTGCGCGGTACAGGACTAGCGGTCTACAATGAGCAGTTCTTC. It yields the protein CASSLRGTGLAVYNEQFF.